This T cell receptor beta chain stems from a study of cytomegalovirus exposure and HLA in healthy donors. Only in-frame clones appear in the TCRdb table, and some are missing; sequencing was by immunoSEQ multiplex PCR. The top ten clones hold 6.5% to 7.5% of a sample with around 190,000 clones, about 89% of them seen once. This CDR3 region has 17 residues. Germline lookup yields CDR1 SGHTS and CDR2 YDEGEE. The J segment lost 7 bases and the V segment lost 3 bases, leaving 14 bases of the junction unmatched. What was sequenced was PBMCs. This receptor was obtained from a young man in good health and CMV-seropositive. The J gene is TRBJ2-3, the V gene TRBV5-8; the match to TRBD2 covers 10 bases. For the CDR3, the DNA is TGTGCCAGCAGCTCACAAGCAGCGGGAGGGCCTGCAAATACGCAGTATTTT. This gives the protein CASSSQAAGGPANTQYF.